Here is one T cell receptor beta chain with its context. Its antigen is unknown. These data belong to a study of T cell responses to AZD1222 COVID-19 vaccine. For the study at large: Pooled samples include second doses given at about 4 or 12 weeks.

CDR3 size: 15 residues. The germline V and J ends were trimmed by 3 bases and 1 base, with 13 bases remaining between them. Per germline, CDR1 DFQATT and CDR2 SNEGSKA (reference sequence). Study results and caveats: The donor cohort was predominantly white British with a female majority, and clonal diversity may have been underestimated.

Profiling relied on immunoSEQ multiplex PCR, and the TCRdb table lists in-frame clones only, not all of them. The sample has 130,000 to 150,000 clones, 90% seen once; the top ten hold around 3.6%. Sequenced material: peripheral blood, taken on day 0 of AZD1222 vaccination. The chain recombines TRBV20-1 with TRBJ2-1; D may be TRBD2 (6 bases). The source of this sequence is an adult in good health. CDR3 sequence reads: CSASPRLVSYNEQFF. CDR3 DNA sequence: TGCAGTGCTAGTCCCCGACTAGTATCCTACAATGAGCAGTTCTTC.